This T cell receptor (beta chain) is from a study of T cell responses to AZD1222 COVID-19 vaccine. CDR1 is SEHNR, CDR2 FQNEAQ, per germline (reference sequence). Trimming stripped 0 bases from V and 4 bases from J, with 20 bases between. CDR3 length: 18 amino acids. The assay was immunoSEQ multiplex PCR, and TCRdb's table has in-frame clones only and misses some. The sample contains approximately 150,000 clones, about 90% of which appear only once. Source: peripheral blood, taken on day 0 of AZD1222 vaccination. The chain joins TRBV7-9 to TRBJ2-3; D might be TRBD2 (6 bases). The TCR was taken from an adult in good health. CDR3 in DNA: TGTGCCAGCAGCTTAGCTCCATCCCTCGCCGGGGGAGCAGATACGCAGTATTTT. This encodes CASSLAPSLAGGADTQYF.